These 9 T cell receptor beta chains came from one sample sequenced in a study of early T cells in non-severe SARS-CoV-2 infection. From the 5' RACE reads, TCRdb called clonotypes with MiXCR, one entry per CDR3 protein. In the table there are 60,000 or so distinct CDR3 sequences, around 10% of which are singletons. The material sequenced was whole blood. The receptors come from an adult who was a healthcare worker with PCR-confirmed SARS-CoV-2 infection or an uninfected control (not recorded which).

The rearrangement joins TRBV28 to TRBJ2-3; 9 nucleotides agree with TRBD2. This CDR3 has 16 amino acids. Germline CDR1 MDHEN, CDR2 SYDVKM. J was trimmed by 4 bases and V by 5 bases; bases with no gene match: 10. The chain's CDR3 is CASSPIAGVRSDTQYF. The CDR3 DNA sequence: TGTGCCAGCAGTCCGATAGCGGGAGTACGCTCAGATACGCAGTATTTT.

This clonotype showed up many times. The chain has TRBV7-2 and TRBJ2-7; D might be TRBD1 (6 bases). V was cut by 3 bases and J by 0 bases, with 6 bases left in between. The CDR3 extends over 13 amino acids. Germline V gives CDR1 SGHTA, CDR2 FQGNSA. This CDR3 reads CASSLGASYEQYF. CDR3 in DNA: TGTGCCAGCAGCTTGGGGGCCTCCTACGAGCAGTACTTC. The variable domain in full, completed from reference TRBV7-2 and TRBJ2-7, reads GAGVSQSPSNKVTEKGKDVELRCDPISGHTALYWYRQSLGQGLEFLIYFQGNSAPDKSGLPSDRFSAERTGGSVSTLTIQRTQQEDSAVYLCASSLGASYEQYFGPGTRLTVT.

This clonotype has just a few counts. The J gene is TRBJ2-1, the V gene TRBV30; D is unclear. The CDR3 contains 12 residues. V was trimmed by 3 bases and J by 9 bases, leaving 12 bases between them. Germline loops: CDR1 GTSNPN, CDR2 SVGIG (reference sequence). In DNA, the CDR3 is TGTGCCTGGAGCCCGGGCAGTGGTGAGCAGTTCTTC. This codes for CAWSPGSGEQFF.

CDR3 region: CASSQDPTGECTDTQYF. Written as DNA, the CDR3 is TGTGCCAGCAGCCAAGACCCGACAGGGGAATGCACAGATACGCAGTATTTT. V usage is TRBV14 and J usage is TRBJ2-3, with TRBD1 matching over 8 bases. The CDR3 sequence is 17 residues long. V lost 0 bases, J lost 1 base, and 6 bases stayed unmatched. CDR1 and CDR2 (germline): SGHDN, FVKESK. Complete variable domain (other parts from reference TRBV14 and TRBJ2-3): EAGVTQFPSHSVIEKGQTVTLRCDPISGHDNLYWYRRVMGKEIKFLLHFVKESKQDESGMPNNRFLAERTGGTYSTLKVQPAELEDSGVYFCASSQDPTGECTDTQYFGPGTRLTVL.

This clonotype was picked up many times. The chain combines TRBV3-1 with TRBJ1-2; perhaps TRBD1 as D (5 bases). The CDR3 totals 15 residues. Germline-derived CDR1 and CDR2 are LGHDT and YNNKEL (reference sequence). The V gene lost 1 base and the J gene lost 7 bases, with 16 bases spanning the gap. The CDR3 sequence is CASSQGLQGRPGYTF. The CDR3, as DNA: TGTGCCAGCAGCCAAGGATTGCAGGGTAGACCTGGCTACACCTTC.

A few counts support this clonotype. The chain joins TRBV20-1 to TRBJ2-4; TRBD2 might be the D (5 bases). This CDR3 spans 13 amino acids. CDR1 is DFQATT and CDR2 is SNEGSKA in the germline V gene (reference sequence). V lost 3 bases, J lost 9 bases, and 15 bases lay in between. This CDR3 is CSASDYGVAIQYF. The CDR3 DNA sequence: TGCAGTGCTAGCGATTACGGGGTAGCCATTCAGTACTTC.

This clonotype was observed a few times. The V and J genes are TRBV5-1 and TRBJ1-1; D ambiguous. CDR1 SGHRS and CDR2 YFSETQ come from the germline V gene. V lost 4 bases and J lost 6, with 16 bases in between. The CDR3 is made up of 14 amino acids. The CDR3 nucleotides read TGCGCCAGCAGCATCCGTGGGGTGGCGGCTGAAGCTTTCTTT. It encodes CASSIRGVAAEAFF. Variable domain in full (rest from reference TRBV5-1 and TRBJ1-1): KAGVTQTPRYLIKTRGQQVTLSCSPISGHRSVSWYQQTPGQGLQFLFEYFSETQRNKGNFPGRFSGRQFSNSRSEMNVSTLELGDSALYLCASSIRGVAAEAFFGQGTRLTVV.

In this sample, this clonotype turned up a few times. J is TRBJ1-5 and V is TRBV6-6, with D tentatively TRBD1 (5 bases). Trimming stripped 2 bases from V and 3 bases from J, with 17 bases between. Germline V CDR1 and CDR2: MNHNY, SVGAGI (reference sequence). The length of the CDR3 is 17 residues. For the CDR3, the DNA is TGTGCCAGCAGTTACCCCAATCGGGGGAAGACCAATCAGCCCCAGCATTTT. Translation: CASSYPNRGKTNQPQHF.

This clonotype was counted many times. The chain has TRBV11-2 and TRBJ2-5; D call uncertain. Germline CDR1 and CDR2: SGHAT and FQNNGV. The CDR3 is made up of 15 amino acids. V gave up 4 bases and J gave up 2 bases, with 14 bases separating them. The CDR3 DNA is TGTGCCAGCAGCTCACCCCCGGGCCAGCAAGAGACCCAGTACTTC. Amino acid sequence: CASSSPPGQQETQYF.